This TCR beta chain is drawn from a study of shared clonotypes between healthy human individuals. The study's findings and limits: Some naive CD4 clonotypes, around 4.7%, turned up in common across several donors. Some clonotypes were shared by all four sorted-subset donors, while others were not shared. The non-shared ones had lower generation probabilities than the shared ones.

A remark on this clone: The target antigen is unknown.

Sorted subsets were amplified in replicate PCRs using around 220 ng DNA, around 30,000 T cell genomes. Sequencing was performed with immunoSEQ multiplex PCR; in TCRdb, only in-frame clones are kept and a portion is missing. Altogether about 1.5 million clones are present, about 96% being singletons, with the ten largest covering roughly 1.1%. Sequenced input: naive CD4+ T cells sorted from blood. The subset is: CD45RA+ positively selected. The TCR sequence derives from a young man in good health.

CDR3 nucleotides: TGTGCCAGCAGCTTATCAGGGGTAGATAATGAGCAGTTCTTC. Its translation is CASSLSGVDNEQFF. The chain couples TRBV7-9 to TRBJ2-1; TRBD1 might be the D (6 bases). V dropped 2 bases and J dropped 7 bases, with 12 bases sitting between them. The CDR3 runs 14 residues. Germline assignment: CDR1 SEHNR and CDR2 FQNEAQ (reference sequence).